This entry lists 28 T cell receptor beta chains sequenced from one sample in a study of blood T cell repertoires in COVID-19. Profiling relied on immunoSEQ multiplex PCR, and the TCRdb table lists in-frame clones only, not all of them. This table has 45,000 to 55,000 clones, approximately 84% appearing once. The source material was peripheral blood. These receptors were collected from a human donor with active or convalescent COVID-19. The donor label of this sample is uncertain.

This clone was picked up one time. This chain uses TRBV4-3 with TRBJ1-2; 8 bases are shared with TRBD1. The CDR3 is made up of 15 amino acids. Germline CDR1 LGHNA, CDR2 YSLEER. V dropped 1 base and J dropped 8; count of bases not matched to a gene: 9. CDR3 region: CASSQGQGAARGYTF. The CDR3 DNA reads as TGCGCCAGCAGCCAAGGCCAGGGGGCGGCCCGCGGCTACACCTTC.

This clone was detected a few times. The chain is built from TRBV3-1 (or the pseudogene TRBV3-2) and TRBJ2-7; a weak D match, TRBD1 (5 bases). From germline, CDR1 is LGHDT and CDR2 YNNKEL (reference sequence). The V end lost 1 base, the J end lost 6 bases, and 10 bases lay between the germline ends. The CDR3 has 13 residues. The CDR3 here is CASSQGRGVEQYF. Written as DNA, the CDR3 is TGTGCCAGCAGCCAAGGTAGGGGCGTCGAGCAGTACTTC.

The V call is TRBV3-1 (or the pseudogene TRBV3-2), the J call TRBJ1-2; weak D call: TRBD1 (5 bases). Trimming removed 3 bases at V and 8 bases at J, with 22 bases between. CDR1 LGHDT and CDR2 YNNKEL come from the germline V gene (reference sequence). This CDR3 contains 16 residues. The CDR3 is CASSQQKRGVVEGYTF. The CDR3, as DNA: TGTGCCAGCAGCCAGCAGAAACGGGGGGTCGTCGAGGGCTACACCTTC.

The V call is TRBV11-3, the J call TRBJ1-1; perhaps TRBD1 as D (5 bases). The CDR3 consists of 14 residues. The germline CDR1 and CDR2 sequences are SGHNT and YENEEA. V lost 3 bases, J lost 2 bases, and 10 bases lay in between. The CDR3 DNA reads as TGTGCCAGCAGCTTTGCGGGGGGTAACACTGAAGCTTTCTTT. It specifies CASSFAGGNTEAFF.

This sequence joins TRBV7-2 and TRBJ2-3; the D gene is possibly TRBD1 (5 bases). The CDR3 contains 14 residues. Germline CDR1 reads SGHTA; CDR2 reads FQGNSA. V shed 3 bases and J shed 0 bases, with 7 bases lying between them. The CDR3 sequence: CASSLGRSTDTQYF. DNA of the CDR3: TGTGCCAGCAGCTTGGGGCGGAGCACAGATACGCAGTATTTT. The variable domain in full, with the rest retrieved from reference TRBV7-2 and TRBJ2-3, is GAGVSQSPSNKVTEKGKDVELRCDPISGHTALYWYRQSLGQGLEFLIYFQGNSAPDKSGLPSDRFSAERTGGSVSTLTIQRTQQEDSAVYLCASSLGRSTDTQYFGPGTRLTVL.

The CDR3 is CASSLEGSLYQPQHF. The CDR3 nucleotides read TGTGCCAGCAGCTTAGAAGGTAGCCTATATCAGCCCCAGCATTTT. J is TRBJ1-5 and V is TRBV7-8; no reliable D call. V was pared by 1 base and J by 5 bases, with 12 bases between. Germline loops: CDR1 SGHVS, CDR2 FQNEAQ. The CDR3 sequence is 15 residues long.

V is TRBV19 and J is TRBJ1-1; D unclear. The CDR3 covers 14 residues. Germline values: CDR1 LNHDA, CDR2 SQIVND (reference sequence). Between the trimmed V and J ends, which lost 3 bases and 4 bases, there was a span of 12 bases. CDR3 region: CASSIEGRGTEAFF. The DNA for the CDR3 is TGTGCCAGTAGTATCGAGGGTCGGGGCACTGAAGCTTTCTTT.

This chain joins TRBV5-6 and TRBJ2-1; no clear D gene. The CDR3 runs 18 residues. Trimming shortened V by 2 bases and J by 2 bases, and 20 bases separated the two germline ends. Germline V lookup: CDR1 SGHDT, CDR2 YYEEEE. The CDR3 DNA reads TGTGCCAGCAGCTTCTCCCTTGGGCAGCAACAACCCTACAATGAGCAGTTCTTC. It codes for CASSFSLGQQQPYNEQFF.

The V call is TRBV24-1, the J call TRBJ1-1; the D gene is possibly TRBD1 (5 bases). V was pared by 4 bases and J by 11 bases, with 10 bases between. This CDR3 is 11 amino acids long. Looked up from germline, CDR1 is KGHDR and CDR2 is SFDVKD. The CDR3 region is CATSEGRGAFF. CDR3 nucleotides: TGTGCCACCAGTGAGGGTAGGGGCGCTTTCTTT.

The gene calls are TRBV5-6 and TRBJ2-1, with TRBD2 matching over 10 bases. Germline loops: CDR1 SGHDT, CDR2 YYEEEE. Trimming cost V 0 bases and J 5 bases; bases outside gene matches: 2. The CDR3 runs 15 residues. CDR3 bases: TGTGCCAGCAGCTTGGGGACTAGCGGTCACAATGAGCAGTTCTTC. This codes for CASSLGTSGHNEQFF.

This chain uses TRBV30 with TRBJ1-3; D gene uncertain. CDR1 and CDR2 (germline): GTSNPN, SVGIG (reference sequence). This CDR3 is 13 amino acids long. The V gene lost 3 bases and the J gene lost 0 bases, with 6 bases spanning the gap. DNA for the CDR3: TGTGCCTGGAGCGGGAGCTCTGGAAACACCATATATTTT. This encodes CAWSGSSGNTIYF. Combining the CDR3 with reference TRBV30 and TRBJ1-3 gives the whole variable domain SQTIHQWPATLVQPVGSPLSLECTVEGTSNPNLYWYRQAAGRGLQLLFYSVGIGQISSEVPQNLSASRPQDRQFILSSKKLLLSDSGFYLCAWSGSSGNTIYFGEGSWLTVV.

This clone turned up a few times. This rearrangement joins TRBV24-1 to TRBJ1-5; D perhaps matches TRBD1 (6 bases). Per germline, CDR1 KGHDR and CDR2 SFDVKD. The CDR3 consists of 21 residues. Trimming removed 3 bases from V and 0 bases from J, with 26 bases in between. CDR3 amino acids: CATSDPITQGRAGGSNQPQHF. CDR3 DNA: TGTGCCACCAGTGATCCTATTACACAGGGTAGAGCGGGGGGTAGCAATCAGCCCCAGCATTTT.

The chain uses TRBV24-1 and TRBJ2-7; 11 bases are a match to TRBD1. The CDR3 is 17 amino acids. CDR1 KGHDR and CDR2 SFDVKD come from the germline V gene. J lost 6 bases, V lost 3 bases, and 12 bases had no gene match. The CDR3 DNA reads as TGTGCCACCAGTGATCCTATGGACCGGGACAGGGGGTCCGAGCAGTACTTC. It encodes CATSDPMDRDRGSEQYF.

This sequence joins TRBV24-1 and TRBJ1-2; D call uncertain. V was clipped by 4 bases and J by 2 bases, with 4 bases between them. The length of the CDR3 is 12 residues. Germline V gene data show CDR1 as KGHDR and CDR2 as SFDVKD. CDR3 region: CATSEQNYGYTF. CDR3 nucleotide sequence: TGTGCCACCAGTGAACAGAACTATGGCTACACCTTC.

This chain uses TRBV19 with TRBJ2-2; D perhaps matches TRBD1 (5 bases). V lost 5 bases to trimming and J lost 1 base, with 14 bases between them. The CDR3 is 16 residues long. Germline V gene data show CDR1 as LNHDA and CDR2 as SQIVND (reference sequence). This CDR3 reads CASSALGAVNTGELFF. The CDR3 DNA sequence: TGTGCCAGTAGTGCCTTAGGGGCGGTGAACACCGGGGAGCTGTTTTTT.

The rearrangement joins TRBV9 to TRBJ1-2, with TRBD1 as a possible D gene (6 bases). Germline V gene data show CDR1 as SGDLS and CDR2 as YYNGEE. Between the trimmed V and J ends, which lost 4 bases and 0 bases, there was a span of 22 bases. The CDR3 totals 18 residues. The CDR3 DNA is TGTGCCAGCAGCCCCCCTCAGGGGAGGGTAACCACTAACTATGGCTACACCTTC. Its protein is CASSPPQGRVTTNYGYTF.

The V call is TRBV3-1 (or the pseudogene TRBV3-2), the J call TRBJ2-2; TRBD2 aligns across 8 bases. The V and J ends lost 1 base and 3 bases, in that order; junction bases with no gene match: 4. Germline assignment: CDR1 LGHDT and CDR2 YNNKEL (reference sequence). The CDR3 is made up of 16 amino acids. Written as DNA, the CDR3 is TGTGCCAGCAGCCAAGCGGGCGGGAGGTACACCGGGGAGCTGTTTTTT. Its translation: CASSQAGGRYTGELFF.

This chain connects TRBV7-8 to TRBJ2-5, with 10 positions matching TRBD2. V lost 4 bases, J lost 4 bases, and 9 bases stayed unmatched. Germline CDR1 SGHVS, CDR2 FQNEAQ. This CDR3 is built from 16 residues. CDR3: CASSSRLAGSGETQYF. CDR3 sequence (DNA): TGTGCCAGCAGCTCTAGACTAGCGGGCTCGGGAGAGACCCAGTACTTC.

The chain carries TRBV11-2 and TRBJ2-1, with a tentative D call TRBD1 (7 bases). With 5 bases removed from V and 13 bases from J, the gap between germline ends came to 18 bases. Germline loops: CDR1 SGHAT, CDR2 FQNNGV. This CDR3 region has 13 residues. This chain's CDR3 is CASSPHRGGFQFF. The CDR3 bases are TGTGCCAGCAGCCCCCACAGGGGAGGCTTCCAGTTCTTC.

J is TRBJ1-4 and V is TRBV27, with TRBD1 matching 7 bases. The CDR3 has 15 amino acids. V lost 6 bases and J lost 8; bases outside the gene matches: 12. Germline lookup yields CDR1 MNHEY and CDR2 SMNVEV (reference sequence). Here the CDR3 reads CASSPLGQVTEKLFF. CDR3 coding DNA: TGTGCCAGCAGCCCTCTAGGACAGGTGACAGAAAAACTGTTTTTT.

The table lists this clone with a count of one. The gene calls are TRBV6-1 and TRBJ2-1, with D maybe TRBD1 (5 bases). The CDR3 length is 15 residues. V lost 2 bases and J lost 7, with 15 bases in between. The germline V gene encodes CDR1 MNHNS and CDR2 SASEGT. The CDR3 DNA reads TGTGCCAGCAGTGAAATACTGGCAGGGTCGAATGAGCAGTTCTTC. It yields the protein CASSEILAGSNEQFF.

The chain has TRBV6-1 and TRBJ2-3; the match to TRBD2 covers 8 bases. Germline V gene sequence: CDR1 MNHNS, CDR2 SASEGT. The CDR3 is 15 residues long. With V trimmed by 2 bases and J by 0 bases, 1 base remained unmatched. The DNA of the CDR3 is TGTGCCAGCAGTGAACTAGCGGGTAGCACAGATACGCAGTATTTT. It codes for CASSELAGSTDTQYF.

The V call is TRBV4-1, the J call TRBJ1-2, with D tentatively TRBD1 (6 bases). Germline V gene lookup returns CDR1 MGHRA and CDR2 YSYEKL. The V end lost 0 bases, the J end lost 7 bases, and 18 bases lay between the germline ends. The CDR3 runs 16 residues. CDR3 nucleotides: TGCGCCAGCAGCCAAGATGGCAGGGGCCTCACGGGTGGCTACACCTTC. Protein product: CASSQDGRGLTGGYTF.

This clone has just a few counts. The genes are TRBV2 and TRBJ1-4; 7 nucleotides agree with TRBD1. Germline V gene data show CDR1 as SNHLY and CDR2 as FYNNEI. This CDR3 has 14 residues. Trimming took 2 bases from V and 6 from J; bases not matched to a gene: 3. CDR3 sequence: CASSEWDSYEKLFF. DNA of the CDR3: TGTGCCAGCAGTGAATGGGACAGCTATGAAAAACTGTTTTTT.

The chain carries TRBV9 and TRBJ1-2, with D maybe TRBD1 (6 bases). The length of the CDR3 is 13 residues. In germline, CDR1 is SGDLS, CDR2 YYNGEE. Trimming left V 6 bases short and J 4 bases short, with 13 bases between. The CDR3 nucleotides are TGTGCCAGCAACCCGACAGGAAGCTATGGCTACACCTTC. Residues: CASNPTGSYGYTF.

The genes are TRBV7-9 and TRBJ1-4, with a tentative D call TRBD1 (5 bases). V was cut by 11 bases and J by 4 bases, with 11 bases left in between. This CDR3 has 12 amino acids. CDR1 SEHNR and CDR2 FQNEAQ come from the germline V gene (reference sequence). CDR3 bases: TGTGCCGCCCAGGGAAATAATGAAAAACTGTTTTTT. It encodes CAAQGNNEKLFF.

V usage is TRBV30 and J usage is TRBJ2-3; D might be TRBD2 (5 bases). Germline V CDR1 and CDR2: GTSNPN, SVGIG (reference sequence). Trimming stripped 2 bases from V and 2 bases from J, with 14 bases between. The CDR3 totals 15 residues. CDR3 loop: CAWSQRGQYTDTQYF. CDR3 DNA: TGTGCCTGGAGTCAGCGCGGGCAATACACAGATACGCAGTATTTT.

This clone was picked up a small number of times. The chain has TRBV4-2 and TRBJ1-2, with D tentatively TRBD1 (5 bases). Germline loops: CDR1 LGHNA, CDR2 YNFKEQ. This CDR3 spans 12 amino acids. V was pared by 0 bases and J by 10 bases, with 9 bases between. CDR3 nucleotides: TGTGCCAGCAGCCAAGAGACAGTCTACTACACCTTC. As protein: CASSQETVYYTF.